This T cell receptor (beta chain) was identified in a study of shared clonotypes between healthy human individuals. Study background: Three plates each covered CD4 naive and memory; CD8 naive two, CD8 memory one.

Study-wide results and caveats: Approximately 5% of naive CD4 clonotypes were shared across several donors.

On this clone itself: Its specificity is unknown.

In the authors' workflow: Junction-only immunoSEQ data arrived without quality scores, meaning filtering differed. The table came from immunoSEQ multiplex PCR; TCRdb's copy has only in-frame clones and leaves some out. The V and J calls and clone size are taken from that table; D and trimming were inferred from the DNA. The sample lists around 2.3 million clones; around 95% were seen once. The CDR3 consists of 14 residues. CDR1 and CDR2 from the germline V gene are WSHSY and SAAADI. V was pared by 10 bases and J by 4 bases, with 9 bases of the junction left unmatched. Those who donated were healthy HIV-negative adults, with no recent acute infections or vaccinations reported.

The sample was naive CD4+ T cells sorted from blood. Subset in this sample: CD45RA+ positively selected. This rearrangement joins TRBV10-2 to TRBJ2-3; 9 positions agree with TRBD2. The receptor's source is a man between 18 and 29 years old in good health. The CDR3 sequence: CATKLAGGPDTQYF. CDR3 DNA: TGCGCCACCAAATTGGCGGGGGGGCCAGATACGCAGTATTTT.